This section outlines one TCR beta chain sequence together with its context. This record belongs to a study of blood T cell repertoires in COVID-19. Assay used: immunoSEQ multiplex PCR; TCRdb lists only in-frame clones, some missing. The sample has fewer than 50,000 clones; about 85% are singletons. CDR1 and CDR2 from the germline V gene are LNHDA and SQIVND (reference sequence). This CDR3 contains 14 residues. V shed 8 bases, J shed 3 bases, and the junction held 0 bases outside the gene matches. Sequencing input: peripheral blood. The receptor was derived from a woman aged 80 or over with acute or convalescent COVID-19. The chain carries TRBV19 and TRBJ2-1; 14 bases fit TRBD2. DNA of the CDR3: TGTGCCAGTGGGACTAGCGGGAGCTACAATGAGCAGTTCTTC. It translates to CASGTSGSYNEQFF.